This is a list of T cell receptor beta chains from one sample in a study of shared clonotypes between healthy human individuals. Sequenced by immunoSEQ multiplex PCR; TCRdb stores in-frame clones only, minus some. The profile shows some 530,000 clones, 70% to 80% of them singletons. Material for sequencing was PBMCs. The receptors shown here come from a woman aged 35 to 49 in good health. Some clones in this sample may be carry-over from other donors' samples. CDR3s include the opening cysteine and the closing phenylalanine or tryptophan. The D gene is left open where the match is weak. Clone size appears in some rows only: once, few, many, or a class for an expanded clone.

d_call: NA
j_call: TRBJ2-7
clone_size: once
v_call: TRBV7-8
cdr3_length: 15
cdr3_aa: CASRPRIEGTYEQYF
cdr3_nt: TGTGCCAGCCGCCCCCGGATCGAAGGGACCTACGAGCAGTACTTC

d_call: TRBD1
j_call: TRBJ2-1
clone_size: NA
v_call: TRBV27
cdr3_length: 16
cdr3_aa: CASSQMGTGDYNEQFF
cdr3_nt: TGTGCCAGCTCCCAAATGGGGACAGGGGACTACAATGAGCAGTTCTTC

d_call: TRBD1
j_call: TRBJ2-1
clone_size: NA
v_call: TRBV7-3
cdr3_length: 15
cdr3_aa: CASSKSGTGPTEQFF
cdr3_nt: TGTGCCAGCAGCAAATCCGGGACAGGGCCTACTGAGCAGTTCTTC

d_call: NA
j_call: TRBJ1-2
clone_size: NA
v_call: TRBV18
cdr3_length: 15
cdr3_aa: CASSSGPTSNYGYTF
cdr3_nt: TGTGCCAGCTCATCGGGACCGACTTCTAACTATGGCTACACCTTC

d_call: TRBD2
j_call: TRBJ2-3
clone_size: NA
v_call: TRBV28
cdr3_length: 16
cdr3_aa: CASSKAGGPSTDTQYF
cdr3_nt: TGTGCCAGCAGTAAAGCGGGAGGACCAAGCACAGATACGCAGTATTTT

d_call: NA
j_call: TRBJ2-7
clone_size: NA
v_call: TRBV10-1
cdr3_length: 12
cdr3_aa: CASTSGRDEQYF
cdr3_nt: TGCGCCAGCACAAGTGGTAGGGACGAGCAGTACTTC

d_call: NA
j_call: TRBJ1-2
clone_size: NA
v_call: TRBV25-1
cdr3_length: 14
cdr3_aa: CASSEYSGVGGYTF
cdr3_nt: TGTGCCAGCAGTGAATATTCAGGGGTTGGTGGCTACACCTTC

d_call: TRBD2
j_call: TRBJ2-3
clone_size: NA
v_call: TRBV28
cdr3_length: 15
cdr3_aa: CASSLSGGSTDTQYF
cdr3_nt: TGTGCCAGCAGTTTGTCCGGGGGGAGCACAGATACGCAGTATTTT

d_call: TRBD1
j_call: TRBJ1-2
clone_size: NA
v_call: TRBV28
cdr3_length: 16
cdr3_aa: CASSSETGELTRGYTF
cdr3_nt: TGTGCCAGCAGCTCCGAGACAGGGGAACTAACTCGGGGCTACACCTTC

d_call: NA
j_call: TRBJ2-1
clone_size: NA
v_call: TRBV6-5
cdr3_length: 13
cdr3_aa: CASSPTRAGEQFF
cdr3_nt: TGTGCCAGCAGTCCCACCCGGGCGGGTGAGCAGTTCTTC

d_call: NA
j_call: TRBJ1-2
clone_size: NA
v_call: TRBV2
cdr3_length: 12
cdr3_aa: CASRRDAGSYTF
cdr3_nt: TGTGCCAGCAGGCGGGACGCTGGAAGCTACACCTTC

d_call: TRBD1
j_call: TRBJ2-1
clone_size: NA
v_call: TRBV7-2
cdr3_length: 15
cdr3_aa: CASSPPGQGNNEQFF
cdr3_nt: TGTGCCAGCAGCCCCCCGGGACAGGGGAACAATGAGCAGTTCTTC

d_call: NA
j_call: TRBJ2-5
clone_size: NA
v_call: TRBV4-1
cdr3_length: 13
cdr3_aa: CASSQRKGETQYF
cdr3_nt: TGCGCCAGCAGCCAAAGGAAGGGGGAGACCCAGTACTTC

d_call: NA
j_call: TRBJ1-1
clone_size: few
v_call: TRBV9
cdr3_length: 13
cdr3_aa: CASSVAWNTEAFF
cdr3_nt: TGTGCCAGCAGCGTAGCCTGGAACACTGAAGCTTTCTTT

d_call: TRBD2
j_call: TRBJ2-4
clone_size: NA
v_call: TRBV2
cdr3_length: 17
cdr3_aa: CASSVGGLAGAKNIQYF
cdr3_nt: TGTGCCAGCAGTGTCGGGGGACTAGCGGGAGCCAAAAACATTCAGTACTTC

d_call: NA
j_call: TRBJ2-1
clone_size: NA
v_call: TRBV18
cdr3_length: 15
cdr3_aa: CASSPLREQGDEQFF
cdr3_nt: TGTGCCAGCTCACCACTTAGGGAACAGGGCGATGAGCAGTTCTTC

d_call: NA
j_call: TRBJ2-1
clone_size: once
v_call: TRBV10-1
cdr3_length: 15
cdr3_aa: CASSESGGTYNEQFF
cdr3_nt: TGCGCCAGCAGTGAGTCGGGCGGGACCTACAATGAGCAGTTCTTC

d_call: TRBD2
j_call: TRBJ2-3
clone_size: NA
v_call: TRBV5-1
cdr3_length: 16
cdr3_aa: CASSLFSGINTDTQYF
cdr3_nt: TGCGCCAGCAGCCTATTTAGCGGGATTAACACAGATACGCAGTATTTT

d_call: TRBD1
j_call: TRBJ1-4
clone_size: NA
v_call: TRBV27
cdr3_length: 16
cdr3_aa: CASSARQGRGSEKLFF
cdr3_nt: TGTGCCAGCAGTGCACGACAGGGTCGGGGTAGTGAAAAACTGTTTTTT

d_call: NA
j_call: TRBJ2-7
clone_size: NA
v_call: TRBV7-3
cdr3_length: 12
cdr3_aa: CASSLTGPEQYF
cdr3_nt: TGTGCCAGCAGCTTAACAGGCCCCGAGCAGTACTTC

d_call: TRBD2
j_call: TRBJ2-1
clone_size: NA
v_call: TRBV11-1
cdr3_length: 17
cdr3_aa: CASSLREAGEADNEQFF
cdr3_nt: TGTGCCAGCAGCTTGCGGGAAGCGGGAGAAGCTGACAATGAGCAGTTCTTC

d_call: NA
j_call: TRBJ2-7
clone_size: NA
v_call: TRBV6-1
cdr3_length: 12
cdr3_aa: CASSVTGYEQYF
cdr3_nt: TGTGCCAGCAGTGTGACTGGCTACGAGCAGTACTTC

d_call: TRBD1
j_call: TRBJ1-5
clone_size: few
v_call: TRBV6-6
cdr3_length: 14
cdr3_aa: CASRRGQNNQPQHF
cdr3_nt: TGTGCCAGCAGGAGGGGACAGAACAATCAGCCCCAGCATTTT

d_call: TRBD2
j_call: TRBJ2-3
clone_size: NA
v_call: TRBV4-2
cdr3_length: 16
cdr3_aa: CASSQSLAGGPDTQYF
cdr3_nt: TGTGCCAGCAGCCAGTCACTAGCGGGAGGGCCGGATACGCAGTATTTT

d_call: TRBD2
j_call: TRBJ2-2
clone_size: NA
v_call: TRBV7-6
cdr3_length: 16
cdr3_aa: CASSPPFERGTGELFF
cdr3_nt: TGTGCCAGCAGCCCCCCTTTTGAGCGGGGGACCGGGGAGCTGTTTTTT

d_call: NA
j_call: TRBJ1-1
clone_size: NA
v_call: TRBV6-1
cdr3_length: 14
cdr3_aa: CASSWANLNTEAFF
cdr3_nt: TGTGCCAGCAGTTGGGCAAACCTGAACACTGAAGCTTTCTTT

d_call: NA
j_call: TRBJ1-4
clone_size: NA
v_call: TRBV30
cdr3_length: 15
cdr3_aa: CAWSSGGRPNEKLFF
cdr3_nt: TGTGCCTGGAGTAGCGGGGGACGGCCTAATGAAAAACTGTTTTTT

d_call: TRBD2
j_call: TRBJ2-3
clone_size: NA
v_call: TRBV6-4
cdr3_length: 15
cdr3_aa: CASSTSSGSTDTQYF
cdr3_nt: TGTGCCAGCAGTACCTCTAGCGGGAGCACAGATACGCAGTATTTT

d_call: NA
j_call: TRBJ1-5
clone_size: few
v_call: TRBV28
cdr3_length: 15
cdr3_aa: CASSPGGDSNQPQHF
cdr3_nt: TGTGCCAGCAGCCCCGGTGGGGATAGCAATCAGCCCCAGCATTTT